This T cell receptor (beta chain) was found in a study of blood T cell repertoires in COVID-19. Turning to the study itself: Both acute and convalescent COVID-19 samples were obtained from the United States, Italy and Spain. PBMCs, B-cell-depleted T cells, or T cells were the source of the cDNA or gDNA that made up the material.

In the authors' methods: Amplification with reference gene primers provided the estimates of nucleated cell counts. Sequencing was performed with immunoSEQ multiplex PCR; in TCRdb, only in-frame clones are kept and a portion is missing. From that table come the V and J calls and clone size; the DNA was used to work out D and trimming. The data contain some 100,000 clones, around 82% of them singletons. CDR1 is LGHDT and CDR2 is YNNKEL in the germline V gene (reference sequence). The CDR3 loop spans 14 amino acids. V dropped 8 bases and J dropped 7; count of bases not matched to a gene: 8. V gene TRBV3-1 (or the pseudogene TRBV3-2) combines with J gene TRBJ2-1; 10 bases match TRBD2. The sequenced material came from peripheral blood. The source is a human donor in a cohort sampled during active or convalescent COVID-19. CDR3: CASLKERGGNEQFF. CDR3 coding DNA: TGTGCCAGCCTTAAGGAGCGGGGGGGAAATGAGCAGTTCTTC.